This is a list of T cell receptor beta chains from one sample in a study of T cells in Graves' hyperthyroidism and ophthalmopathy. TCRdb ran MiXCR on the multiplex PCR reads and lists one entry per CDR3 protein. The profile covers over 200,000 distinct CDR3 sequences, with roughly 18% appearing a single time and around 50% taken by the ten largest. The sample consisted of blood. All receptors come from a man aged 45-65 years with Graves' hyperthyroidism. Both conserved end residues are part of each CDR3. Fields, in order: D gene, CDR3 length, V gene, clone size, J gene, CDR3 protein, CDR3 DNA. A D gene is named only where the DNA matches it firmly. Expanded clones are given a class, and other clones once, few, many or no size at all.

NA,14,TRBV4-1,NA,TRBJ2-1,CASSQEFRGEEQFF,TGCGCCAGCAGCCAAGAATTTAGGGGGGAGGAGCAGTTCTTC
TRBD1,18,TRBV28,many,TRBJ2-5,CASSSPPGQGSAGETQYF,TGTGCCAGCAGCTCCCCCCCGGGACAGGGGAGCGCTGGGGAGACCCAGTACTTC
NA,15,TRBV5-6,few,TRBJ1-2,CTSSLNQMRNYGYTF,TGTACCAGCAGCTTAAATCAGATGAGAAACTATGGCTACACCTTC
NA,13,TRBV11-2,many,TRBJ2-1,CASSLDGGLRQFF,TGTGCCAGCAGCTTAGATGGGGGGCTAAGGCAGTTCTTC
TRBD1,15,TRBV5-5,many,TRBJ2-7,CASSLRGQGFYEQYF,TGTGCCAGCAGCTTGAGGGGACAGGGATTCTACGAGCAGTACTTC
NA,14,TRBV12-3/TRBV12-4,NA,TRBJ1-5,CASSLQGINQPQHF,TGTGCCAGCAGTTTGCAGGGTATAAATCAGCCCCAGCATTTT
TRBD2,15,TRBV9,many,TRBJ2-3,CASSVSGMWTDTQYF,TGTGCCAGCAGCGTAAGCGGGATGTGGACAGATACGCAGTATTTT
TRBD1,14,TRBV5-1,many,TRBJ2-1,CASSSDRGNNEQFF,TGCGCCAGCAGCAGCGACAGGGGCAACAATGAGCAGTTCTTC
TRBD1,14,TRBV5-8,NA,TRBJ1-6,CASSIRQGPSPLHF,TGTGCCAGCAGCATCAGACAGGGGCCTTCACCCCTCCACTTT
NA,13,TRBV28,many,TRBJ2-5,CASSLMGQETQYF,TGTGCCAGCAGTTTGATGGGGCAAGAGACCCAGTACTTC
NA,14,TRBV6-1,many,TRBJ2-2,CATDSDRGTGELFF,TGTGCCACGGACAGTGACCGAGGCACCGGGGAGCTGTTTTTT
TRBD2,15,TRBV19,few,TRBJ2-1,CASSSSGSPYNEQFF,TGTGCCAGTAGTAGTAGCGGGAGTCCCTACAATGAGCAGTTCTTC
NA,11,TRBV28,many,TRBJ2-7,CASQSSYEQYF,TGTGCCAGTCAAAGCTCCTACGAGCAGTACTTC
NA,14,TRBV19,NA,TRBJ2-1,CASTGASAINEQFF,TGTGCCAGTACTGGAGCTAGCGCGATCAATGAGCAGTTCTTC
NA,12,TRBV2,many,TRBJ1-5,CASSERGQPQHF,TGTGCCAGCAGTGAAAGGGGTCAGCCCCAGCATTTT
NA,13,TRBV2,NA,TRBJ2-2,CATTQGITGELFF,TGTGCCACTACTCAGGGGATCACCGGGGAGCTGTTTTTT
TRBD2,16,TRBV2,many,TRBJ2-3,CASSGRTSGRADTQYF,TGTGCCAGCAGTGGGCGGACTAGCGGGAGGGCAGATACGCAGTATTTT
NA,14,TRBV19,NA,TRBJ2-3,CASSIGRGTDTQYF,TGTGCCAGTAGTATCGGTCGGGGCACAGATACGCAGTATTTT
NA,14,TRBV9,NA,TRBJ2-5,CASSPSPDSPTLYF,TGTGCCAGCAGCCCCTCTCCGGACTCGCCCACCTTGTACTTC
NA,13,TRBV11-2,many,TRBJ1-1,CASSFSRNTEAFF,TGTGCCAGCAGCTTCTCCCGGAACACTGAAGCTTTCTTT
NA,15,TRBV3-1,NA,TRBJ2-7,CASSHPSSTRNEQYF,TGTGCCAGCAGCCACCCCTCGTCCACGAGGAACGAGCAGTACTTC
NA,14,TRBV5-1,few,TRBJ2-5,CASSLASEGETQYF,TGCGCCAGCAGCTTGGCCAGTGAGGGGGAGACCCAGTACTTC
NA,16,TRBV7-2,NA,TRBJ1-2,CASSLTLSGQGYGYTF,TGTGCCAGCAGCTTAACCCTGAGCGGGCAGGGCTATGGCTACACCTTC
TRBD1,14,TRBV30,many,TRBJ1-4,CAWSTGTGSEKLFF,TGTGCCTGGAGCACCGGGACAGGGAGTGAAAAACTGTTTTTT
TRBD1,18,TRBV4-1,NA,TRBJ2-5,CASSQDRNIRAGGETQYF,TGCGCCAGCAGCCAAGATCGTAATATCCGGGCAGGGGGAGAGACCCAGTACTTC
TRBD2,15,TRBV11-3,NA,TRBJ2-1,CASSLAGLARNEQFF,TGTGCCAGCAGCTTAGCGGGACTAGCTCGAAATGAGCAGTTCTTC
TRBD2,14,TRBV5-5,few,TRBJ2-7,CASSLTSGPYEQYF,TGTGCCAGCAGCTTGACTAGCGGCCCCTACGAGCAGTACTTC
NA,12,TRBV12-3/TRBV12-4,many,TRBJ2-3,CASSPPLDTQYF,TGTGCCAGCAGTCCGCCCTTAGATACGCAGTATTTT
NA,12,TRBV7-9,many,TRBJ2-1,CASSDMTNEQFF,TGTGCCAGCAGCGACATGACCAATGAGCAGTTCTTC
NA,14,TRBV2,many,TRBJ1-2,CASSPGEGIYGYTF,TGTGCCAGCAGTCCGGGAGAGGGTATCTATGGCTACACCTTC
NA,12,TRBV3-1,many,TRBJ2-7,CASSQSSGEQYF,TGTGCCAGCAGCCAATCGAGTGGAGAGCAGTACTTC
NA,13,TRBV10-3,few,TRBJ2-2,CALRLTNTGELFF,TGTGCCCTAAGGCTAACGAACACCGGGGAGCTGTTTTTT
TRBD2,14,TRBV12-3/TRBV12-4,many,TRBJ2-5,CASRERGNQETQYF,TGTGCCAGCAGGGAGCGGGGGAACCAAGAGACCCAGTACTTC
TRBD2,16,TRBV7-2,NA,TRBJ2-3,CASSYWTSGYTDTQYF,TGTGCCAGCAGCTATTGGACTAGCGGTTACACAGATACGCAGTATTTT
TRBD2,15,TRBV6-1,many,TRBJ2-7,CASRLTSGGYYEQYF,TGTGCCAGCAGACTGACTAGCGGAGGGTACTACGAGCAGTACTTC
NA,14,TRBV29-1,many,TRBJ2-1,CSVAGGIMGNEQFF,TGCAGCGTTGCCGGCGGGATTATGGGCAATGAGCAGTTCTTC
TRBD2,14,TRBV18,many,TRBJ2-5,CASSPGLGGETQYF,TGTGCCAGCTCACCGGGACTAGGAGGGGAGACCCAGTACTTC
TRBD1,14,TRBV14,many,TRBJ2-1,CASSSRDRGNEQFF,TGTGCCAGCAGCTCCCGGGACAGGGGAAATGAGCAGTTCTTC
TRBD2,16,TRBV7-6,few,TRBJ2-7,CASSLAFASGAHEQYF,TGTGCCAGCAGCTTAGCGTTTGCTAGCGGAGCCCACGAGCAGTACTTC
TRBD1,15,TRBV7-9,NA,TRBJ2-3,CASSIGQGPPDTQYF,TGTGCCAGCAGCATCGGACAGGGGCCCCCCGATACGCAGTATTTT
NA,14,TRBV28,many,TRBJ1-5,CASSSPGLNQPQHF,TGTGCCAGCAGTTCACCGGGACTCAATCAGCCCCAGCATTTT
NA,15,TRBV20-1,few,TRBJ1-3,CSARDRVSVGNTIYF,TGCAGTGCTAGAGATCGCGTTAGCGTTGGAAACACCATATATTTT
NA,16,TRBV4-2,NA,TRBJ2-2,CASSLTYGTSTGELFF,TGTGCCAGCAGCCTGACCTATGGGACCTCCACCGGGGAGCTGTTTTTT
NA,15,TRBV14,few,TRBJ2-1,CASSPRGRGYNEQFF,TGTGCCAGCAGCCCTAGAGGTAGGGGATACAATGAGCAGTTCTTC
TRBD1,15,TRBV10-3,few,TRBJ2-7,CAISEIGQGSDEQYF,TGTGCCATCAGTGAGATTGGACAGGGGTCGGACGAGCAGTACTTC
NA,17,TRBV6-6,many,TRBJ1-1,CASSYRAGVPSHPEAFF,TGTGCCAGCAGTTACAGGGCGGGAGTCCCCTCGCATCCTGAAGCTTTCTTT
NA,17,TRBV4-2,NA,TRBJ2-5,CASSPRRDIWYQETQYF,TGTGCCAGCAGCCCTCGCCGGGACATATGGTACCAAGAGACCCAGTACTTC
TRBD2,18,TRBV7-9,many,TRBJ2-7,CASSLAALAGGLGDEQYF,TGTGCCAGCAGCTTAGCGGCACTAGCGGGAGGACTAGGGGACGAGCAGTACTTC
NA,14,TRBV7-9,NA,TRBJ1-2,CASSPRAEFWGYTF,TGTGCCAGCAGCCCCCGGGCGGAGTTCTGGGGCTACACCTTC
NA,14,TRBV20-1,NA,TRBJ2-5,CSARNGGLQETQYF,TGCAGTGCCAGGAACGGAGGACTCCAAGAGACCCAGTACTTC
TRBD1,17,TRBV9,NA,TRBJ1-4,CASSPGQGARANEKLFF,TGTGCCAGCAGCCCTGGACAGGGGGCGCGGGCTAATGAAAAACTGTTTTTT
NA,18,TRBV19,NA,TRBJ1-5,CASSTGENRNMRNQPQHF,TGTGCCAGTAGTACAGGGGAGAATCGGAATATGCGCAATCAGCCCCAGCATTTT
NA,12,TRBV6-1,few,TRBJ2-1,CASSLRPRGQFF,TGTGCCAGCAGCCTCCGGCCTAGGGGGCAGTTCTTC
TRBD2,14,TRBV28,many,TRBJ2-2,CASRLAGNTGELFF,TGTGCCAGCAGACTAGCGGGAAACACCGGGGAGCTGTTTTTT
NA,18,TRBV7-9,few,TRBJ1-2,CASSFPPSGREVNYGYTF,TGTGCCAGCAGCTTTCCCCCTTCTGGCAGGGAAGTTAACTATGGCTACACCTTC